This entry describes one TCR beta chain. Seattle-derived patients entered the study during active infection and were followed longitudinally. Assay used: immunoSEQ multiplex PCR; TCRdb lists only in-frame clones, some missing. The sample yields some 73,000 clones, approximately 85% seen once. The V end lost 5 bases, the J end lost 3 bases, and 14 bases lay between the germline ends. Germline CDR1 SGHDN, CDR2 FVKESK. This CDR3 contains 15 residues. This entry belongs to a study of blood T cell repertoires in COVID-19. Study at large: Spain, Italy and the United States supplied samples that represented acute and convalescent COVID-19. PBMCs, B-cell-depleted T cells, or T cells were the source of the cDNA or gDNA that made up the material.

This chain uses TRBV14 with TRBJ2-1; TRBD1 is a possible D gene (6 bases). The sample comprised peripheral blood. This TCR derives from a man aged 45-65 years with COVID-19, enrolled during active disease. DNA of the CDR3: TGTGCCAGCAGCGAGACAGGACGCCGCTACAATGAGCAGTTCTTC. Protein: CASSETGRRYNEQFF.